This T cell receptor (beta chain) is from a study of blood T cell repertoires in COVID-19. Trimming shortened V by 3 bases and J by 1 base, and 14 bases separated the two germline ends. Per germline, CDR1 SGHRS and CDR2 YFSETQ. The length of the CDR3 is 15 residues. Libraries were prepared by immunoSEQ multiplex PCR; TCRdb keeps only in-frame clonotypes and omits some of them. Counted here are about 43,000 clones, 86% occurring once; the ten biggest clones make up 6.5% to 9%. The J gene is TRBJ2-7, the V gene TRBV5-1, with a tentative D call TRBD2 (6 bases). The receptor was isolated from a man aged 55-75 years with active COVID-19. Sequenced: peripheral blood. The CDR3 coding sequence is TGCGCCAGCAGCTCCCCGGGACGGGGGTCCTACGAGCAGTACTTC. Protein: CASSSPGRGSYEQYF.